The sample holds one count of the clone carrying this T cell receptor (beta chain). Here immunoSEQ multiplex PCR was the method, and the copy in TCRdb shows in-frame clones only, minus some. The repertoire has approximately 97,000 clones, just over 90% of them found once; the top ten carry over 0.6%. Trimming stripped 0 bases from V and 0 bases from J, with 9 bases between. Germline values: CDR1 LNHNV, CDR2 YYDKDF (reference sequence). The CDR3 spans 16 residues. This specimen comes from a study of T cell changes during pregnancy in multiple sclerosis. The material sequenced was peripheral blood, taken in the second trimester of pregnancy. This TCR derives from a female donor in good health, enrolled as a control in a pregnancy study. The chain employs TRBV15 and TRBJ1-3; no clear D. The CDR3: CATSRDHTVSGNTIYF. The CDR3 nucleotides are TGTGCCACCAGCAGAGACCACACCGTCTCTGGAAACACCATATATTTT.